The clone carrying this T cell receptor (beta chain) was counted only a few times. Germline trimming cut 6 bases from V and 6 bases from J; bases unmatched to any gene: 16. The CDR3 is made up of 16 amino acids. CDR1 MNHEY and CDR2 SMNVEV come from the germline V gene (reference sequence). The sample is drawn from a study of blood T cell repertoires in COVID-19. In the authors' workflow: By means of reference gene primer amplification, nucleated cell counts were estimated. This table comes from immunoSEQ multiplex PCR, and its TCRdb copy is limited to in-frame clones, with some not included. The D gene and trimming were derived from the DNA, and the V and J assignments and clone size from that table. The sample carries 150,000 or so clones, approximately 80% recorded once.

The material sequenced was peripheral blood. The rearrangement uses TRBV27 and TRBJ2-7, with 8 bases fitting TRBD2. This clonotype originated in a middle-aged woman with active or convalescent COVID-19. Written as DNA, the CDR3 is TGTGCCAGCAGCCCGTCGATGGGACTAGTAGTAAGCGAGCAGTACTTC. It translates to CASSPSMGLVVSEQYF.